A selection of T cell receptor beta chains follows, all from one sample in a study of shared clonotypes between healthy human individuals. TCRdb keeps only in-frame clones here, not all; method: immunoSEQ multiplex PCR. This table has roughly 2.1 million clones, more than 85% appearing once. Sequenced input: naive CD8+ T cells from PBMCs. The receptor set was obtained from a man aged 18 to 30 in good health. Some clones in this sample may be carry-over from other donors' samples. The CDR3 runs from the conserved cysteine through the conserved F or W. A D gene is named only where the DNA matches it firmly. Some rows have no size entry. The others give once, few or many, or a class for an expanded clone.

J: TRBJ1-1
V: TRBV15
size: -
D: -
DNA: TGTGCCACCAGCAGACCTCACCTCAGGCTTTCTAACACTGAAGCTTTCTTT
CDR3: CATSRPHLRLSNTEAFF

J: TRBJ1-1
V: TRBV19
size: once
D: -
DNA: TGTGCCAGTAGTGGCGTCCCCAATCGGAACACTGAAGCTTTCTTT
CDR3: CASSGVPNRNTEAFF

J: TRBJ2-1
V: TRBV4-1
size: once
D: TRBD1
DNA: TGCGCCAGCAGCCGCACACAGGGGTCAGGCAATGAGCAGTTCTTC
CDR3: CASSRTQGSGNEQFF

J: TRBJ1-1
V: TRBV7-9
size: -
D: -
DNA: TGTGCCAGCAGCCCGCCGGGGAGGAACACTGAAGCTTTCTTT
CDR3: CASSPPGRNTEAFF

J: TRBJ2-7
V: TRBV19
size: -
D: -
DNA: TGTGCCAGTAGTGTAGGCAGGGGCTCCTCCTACGAGCAGTACTTC
CDR3: CASSVGRGSSYEQYF

J: TRBJ2-3
V: TRBV7-6
size: -
D: TRBD2
DNA: TGTGCCAGCAGCTTGCGCCCGGCGGGGGAGGAGAAAGATACGCAGTATTTT
CDR3: CASSLRPAGEEKDTQYF

J: TRBJ2-7
V: TRBV5-8
size: -
D: -
DNA: TGTGCCAGCTCCCGTGTGCGCGAGCAGTACTTC
CDR3: CASSRVREQYF

J: TRBJ2-7
V: TRBV11-2
size: -
D: TRBD1
DNA: TGTGCCAGCAGCTTAGAAGGGACAGGGTCCTACGAGCAGTACTTC
CDR3: CASSLEGTGSYEQYF

J: TRBJ1-2
V: TRBV4-2
size: once
D: -
DNA: TGTGCCAGCAGCCGAAGCAGAGAAAGGACCTTC
CDR3: CASSRSRERTF

J: TRBJ2-1
V: TRBV11-2
size: -
D: TRBD1
DNA: TGTGCCAGCAGCTTAACAGTGTGGGGACAGGGGAGCAATGAGCAGTTCTTC
CDR3: CASSLTVWGQGSNEQFF

J: TRBJ2-1
V: TRBV27
size: -
D: TRBD2
DNA: TGTGCCAGCAGTTTATCTGGCGGGAGTTCCTACAATGAGCAGTTCTTC
CDR3: CASSLSGGSSYNEQFF

J: TRBJ2-1
V: TRBV11-2
size: -
D: TRBD2
DNA: TGTGCCAGCAGCTTAGAATCCAGACTAGCGGGAGTGGGGTATGAGCAGTTCTTC
CDR3: CASSLESRLAGVGYEQFF

J: TRBJ2-7
V: TRBV9
size: -
D: TRBD2
DNA: TGTGCCAGCAGCACCCGCGGACTAGCGGGAAACGAGCAGTACTTC
CDR3: CASSTRGLAGNEQYF

J: TRBJ2-7
V: TRBV25-1
size: -
D: -
DNA: TGTGCCTCAGGTTACTCCTACGAGCAGTACTTC
CDR3: CASGYSYEQYF

J: TRBJ2-1
V: TRBV4-1
size: -
D: TRBD2
DNA: TGCGCCAGCAGCCAGATGGGGGGGAGCTACAATGAGCAGTTCTTC
CDR3: CASSQMGGSYNEQFF

J: TRBJ1-3
V: TRBV7-2
size: -
D: -
DNA: TGTGCCAGCAGCTTAGCGGGGGGACTTGGAAACACCATATATTTT
CDR3: CASSLAGGLGNTIYF

J: TRBJ2-3
V: TRBV28
size: -
D: TRBD2
DNA: TGTGCCAGCAGTTCCTCTCGGACTAGCGGGACGGAAGATACGCAGTATTTT
CDR3: CASSSSRTSGTEDTQYF

J: TRBJ2-1
V: TRBV9
size: -
D: TRBD1
DNA: TGTGCCAGCAGCGTTACCGGGACAGAGTACAATGAGCAGTTCTTC
CDR3: CASSVTGTEYNEQFF

J: TRBJ2-2
V: TRBV28
size: -
D: -
DNA: TGTGCCAGCAACCTGAGAGGTACGGCGACCGGGGAGCTGTTTTTT
CDR3: CASNLRGTATGELFF

J: TRBJ2-1
V: TRBV27
size: -
D: -
DNA: TGTGCCAGCAGACCGACGAGCGGGTCCTCCTACAATGAGCAGTTCTTC
CDR3: CASRPTSGSSYNEQFF

J: TRBJ1-1
V: TRBV5-1
size: -
D: -
DNA: TGCGCCAGCAGATTCTGGGAGACGAACACTGAAGCTTTCTTT
CDR3: CASRFWETNTEAFF

J: TRBJ2-7
V: TRBV18
size: -
D: TRBD2
DNA: TGTGCCAGCTCACCCCCTGAGCGGGATTTCTACGAGCAGTACTTC
CDR3: CASSPPERDFYEQYF

J: TRBJ2-1
V: TRBV6-6
size: -
D: -
DNA: TGTGCCAGCAGTAGGGGTTATTCCAATGAGCAGTTCTTC
CDR3: CASSRGYSNEQFF

J: TRBJ2-7
V: TRBV29-1
size: -
D: TRBD2
DNA: TGCAGCGCGTTAGGGACTAGCGTATACTCCTACGAGCAGTACTTC
CDR3: CSALGTSVYSYEQYF

J: TRBJ2-7
V: TRBV6-1
size: -
D: -
DNA: TGTGCCAGCAGTGAAACTAAATTCATGACTTCCCCTGGATACGAGCAGTACTTC
CDR3: CASSETKFMTSPGYEQYF

J: TRBJ2-3
V: TRBV5-6
size: -
D: -
DNA: TGTGCCAGCAGCTTGGGCGGCTTGCCGCAGTATTTT
CDR3: CASSLGGLPQYF

J: TRBJ2-7
V: TRBV5-6
size: -
D: TRBD1
DNA: TGTGCCAGCAGCTGGGGACAGCGACCTAACGAGCAGTACTTC
CDR3: CASSWGQRPNEQYF

J: TRBJ1-1
V: TRBV29-1
size: -
D: -
DNA: TGCAGCGTTGTGGGGGTCCCCACTGAAGCTTTCTTT
CDR3: CSVVGVPTEAFF

J: TRBJ2-1
V: TRBV4-1
size: -
D: TRBD2
DNA: TGCGCCAGCAGCCAAAGGATTAGGGTGGGAGGGTCCTACAATGAGCAGTTCTTC
CDR3: CASSQRIRVGGSYNEQFF

J: TRBJ2-1
V: TRBV11-3
size: -
D: TRBD1
DNA: TGTGCCAGCAGCTTAAGGACGACAGGGGCCTACAATGAGCAGTTCTTC
CDR3: CASSLRTTGAYNEQFF

J: TRBJ2-7
V: TRBV11-2
size: -
D: -
DNA: TGTGCCAGCAGCTTAGGCGGGGGCGCTACCTACGAGCAGTACTTC
CDR3: CASSLGGGATYEQYF

J: TRBJ2-1
V: TRBV27
size: once
D: TRBD2
DNA: TGTGCCTCCCACTCAGGGACTAGCGGGGTTAATGAGCAGTTCTTC
CDR3: CASHSGTSGVNEQFF

J: TRBJ1-3
V: TRBV7-9
size: -
D: -
DNA: TGTGCCAGCAGCTTTGGGGGATCGGGAAACACCATATATTTT
CDR3: CASSFGGSGNTIYF

J: TRBJ2-1
V: TRBV4-1
size: -
D: -
DNA: TGCGCCAGCAGCCAAGATACTAGTACCTACAATGAGCAGTTCTTC
CDR3: CASSQDTSTYNEQFF

J: TRBJ1-1
V: TRBV4-3
size: once
D: -
DNA: TGCGCCAGCAGCCGAAGGGCTATGAACACTGAAGCTTTCTTT
CDR3: CASSRRAMNTEAFF

J: TRBJ2-7
V: TRBV13
size: once
D: TRBD2
DNA: TGTGCCAGCAGCCCTAGGACTAGCGGGAGGCGCCACGAGCAGTACTTC
CDR3: CASSPRTSGRRHEQYF

J: TRBJ2-1
V: TRBV18
size: -
D: -
DNA: TGTGCCAGCTCACCCGATACGGGGATCAATGAGCAGTTCTTC
CDR3: CASSPDTGINEQFF

J: TRBJ1-2
V: TRBV29-1
size: -
D: TRBD1
DNA: TGCAGCGTTGAAAAGGGCAGGGGGGATAGTGGCTACACCTTC
CDR3: CSVEKGRGDSGYTF

J: TRBJ1-5
V: TRBV7-9
size: -
D: -
DNA: TGTGCCAGCAGCTTAAGTTGGGGCGGGAGTCAGCCCCAGCATTTT
CDR3: CASSLSWGGSQPQHF

J: TRBJ2-2
V: TRBV2
size: -
D: -
DNA: TGTGCCAGCAGGAAGACCCTATTCCCCAACACCGGGGAGCTGTTTTTT
CDR3: CASRKTLFPNTGELFF

J: TRBJ2-5
V: TRBV7-9
size: -
D: TRBD1
DNA: TGTGCCAGCAGCACGGGACAGGGAGGAGAGACCCAGTACTTC
CDR3: CASSTGQGGETQYF

J: TRBJ2-1
V: TRBV9
size: -
D: -
DNA: TGTGCCAGCAGCCTCCCCTCTCCTGAGCAGTTCTTC
CDR3: CASSLPSPEQFF

J: TRBJ2-2
V: TRBV27
size: -
D: -
DNA: TGTGCCAGCAGTTTTATCCGGACCGGGGAGCTGTTTTTT
CDR3: CASSFIRTGELFF

J: TRBJ2-1
V: TRBV27
size: -
D: -
DNA: TGTGCCAGCAGTTTATTAGCGGAGAATGAGCAGTTCTTC
CDR3: CASSLLAENEQFF

J: TRBJ2-7
V: TRBV4-1
size: -
D: -
DNA: TGCGCCAGCAGCCAAGGGCCCCAGGGGACCTACGAGCAGTACTTC
CDR3: CASSQGPQGTYEQYF

J: TRBJ1-5
V: TRBV19
size: -
D: -
DNA: TGTGCCAGTAGTATTTTCTACAGGGTGGGCAATCAGCCCCAGCATTTT
CDR3: CASSIFYRVGNQPQHF

J: TRBJ2-1
V: TRBV28
size: -
D: TRBD2
DNA: TGTGCCAGCAATCTGGTGCGGGAGCACAATGAGCAGTTCTTC
CDR3: CASNLVREHNEQFF

J: TRBJ2-7
V: TRBV27
size: -
D: -
DNA: TGTGCCAGCAGTTTACTAGCCCAGGAAGGCGTCGACGAGCAGTACTTC
CDR3: CASSLLAQEGVDEQYF

J: TRBJ2-7
V: TRBV5-4
size: -
D: TRBD2
DNA: TGTGCCAGCAGCTTTGGGAGGGGCGAACGATACGAGCAGTACTTC
CDR3: CASSFGRGERYEQYF

J: TRBJ2-1
V: TRBV5-1
size: -
D: -
DNA: TGCGCCAGCAGCTGGGACTACAATGAGCAGTTCTTC
CDR3: CASSWDYNEQFF

J: TRBJ2-5
V: TRBV7-8
size: -
D: -
DNA: TGTGCCACAACCCACACCGGGACCATCGACCAAGAGACCCAGTACTTC
CDR3: CATTHTGTIDQETQYF

J: TRBJ2-5
V: TRBV15
size: -
D: -
DNA: TGTGCCACCAGCGAGCGGAAACCCCAAGAGACCCAGTACTTC
CDR3: CATSERKPQETQYF

J: TRBJ2-1
V: TRBV7-9
size: -
D: -
DNA: TGTGCCAGCAGCTTAACGAACAGTCCCTACAATGAGCAGTTCTTC
CDR3: CASSLTNSPYNEQFF

J: TRBJ2-7
V: TRBV9
size: -
D: -
DNA: TGTGCCAGCAGTCCCTTTGATTTGCCGGGGGAGCAGTACTTC
CDR3: CASSPFDLPGEQYF

J: TRBJ1-1
V: TRBV5-1
size: -
D: -
DNA: TGCGCCAGCAGCTGGTCTGGCGGGTCGGAAGCTTTCTTT
CDR3: CASSWSGGSEAFF